The following is a T cell receptor beta chain sequence with its context. This likely traces to a read error, being one base from a far larger clone. Time point defined: newly diagnosed GD, antithyroid drugs for less than 3 months. The TCR library was made from RNA extracted from PBMCs. This CDR3 is built from 15 residues. Germline values: CDR1 DFQATT, CDR2 SNEGSKA (reference sequence). Building the TCR beta libraries relied on iRepertoire HTBI primers, and CDR3 regions underwent Arm-PCR. MiXCR, applied by TCRdb to the multiplex PCR reads, yields one record per CDR3 protein. Of about 240,000 distinct CDR3 sequences in the sample, just over 20% were seen once. The data were obtained in a study of regulatory T cells in long-lasting Graves disease.

This sample comprised peripheral blood mononuclear cells (PBMCs), obtained at new diagnosis, from a patient treated with antithyroid drugs. This receptor was taken from a female donor with Graves disease. The chain uses TRBV20-1 and TRBJ2-1; perhaps TRBD1 as D (6 bases). The DNA end favors TRBJ2-3, so the J call may be wrong. Here the CDR3 reads CSARDPTGGADMQYF. DNA of the CDR3: TGCAGTGCTAGAGATCCGACAGGAGGTGCAGATATGCAGTATTTT.